The next 2 T cell receptor beta chains were all read from a single sample in a study of T cell responses to AZD1222 COVID-19 vaccine. The repertoire was sequenced with immunoSEQ multiplex PCR; TCRdb's copy has only in-frame clones and lacks some. Of under 200,000 clones detected, roughly 92% appear once; the ten largest clones hold 3.5% to 4%. The sequenced sample was peripheral blood, obtained 28 days after the second dose of the MenACWY control vaccine. Receptor source: an adult who received the MenACWY meningococcal vaccine as a control.

V gene TRBV30 combines with J gene TRBJ2-3, with TRBD2 matching over 7 bases. Germline lookup yields CDR1 GTSNPN and CDR2 SVGIG (reference sequence). Unmatched junction bases numbered 7, after V lost 3 bases and J lost 1 base. The CDR3 contains 15 residues. CDR3 region: CAWSLPAGGTDTQYF. The CDR3 nucleotides are TGTGCCTGGAGCCTCCCGGCGGGAGGCACAGATACGCAGTATTTT.

The chain couples TRBV10-3 to TRBJ2-1; the D gene is possibly TRBD1 (5 bases). The CDR3 is 15 amino acids. In germline, CDR1 is ENHRY, CDR2 SYGVKD. The V gene lost 0 bases and the J gene lost 9 bases, with 15 bases spanning the gap. Here the CDR3 reads CAISESNVGQSEQFF. In DNA form, the CDR3 reads TGTGCCATCAGTGAGTCCAACGTGGGGCAAAGTGAGCAGTTCTTC.